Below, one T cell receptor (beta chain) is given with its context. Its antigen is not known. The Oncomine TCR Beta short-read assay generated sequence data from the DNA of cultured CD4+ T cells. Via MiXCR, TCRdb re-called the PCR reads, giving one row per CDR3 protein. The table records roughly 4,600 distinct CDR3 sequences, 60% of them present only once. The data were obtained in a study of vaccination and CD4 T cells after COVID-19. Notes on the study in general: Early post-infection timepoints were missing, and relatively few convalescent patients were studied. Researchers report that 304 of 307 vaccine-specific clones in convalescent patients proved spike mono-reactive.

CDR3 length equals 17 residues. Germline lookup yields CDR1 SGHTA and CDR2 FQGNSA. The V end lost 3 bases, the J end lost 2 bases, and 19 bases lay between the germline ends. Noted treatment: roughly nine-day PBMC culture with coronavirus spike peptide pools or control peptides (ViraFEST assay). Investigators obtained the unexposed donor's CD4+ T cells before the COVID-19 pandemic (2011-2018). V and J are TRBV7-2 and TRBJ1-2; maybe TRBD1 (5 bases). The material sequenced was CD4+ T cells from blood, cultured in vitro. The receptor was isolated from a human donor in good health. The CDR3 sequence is CASSFLPEDSINYGYTF. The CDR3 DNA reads TGTGCCAGCAGCTTTCTCCCAGAAGACAGCATCAACTATGGCTACACCTTC.